The T cell receptor beta chain under discussion was sequenced for a study of beta chain features in type 1 diabetes. This clone was recorded a few times. Its antigen is still unknown. Study conclusions and caveats: Any role of HLA type in TCRB rearrangement remained unresolved here. Healthy donors had naive, central memory and Treg TCRB repertoires that appeared less similar than those seen among patients. TCRB CDR3s were moderately but significantly shorter in Type 1 diabetes patients in all four CD4+ subsets.

Germline assignment: CDR1 LNHNV and CDR2 YYDKDF (reference sequence). Trimming left V 0 bases short and J 1 base short, with 10 bases between. This CDR3 comprises 15 residues. Expressed TCRB transcripts were sequenced because the isolated RNA had all been reverse transcribed beforehand. Naive, central memory and regulatory T cell samples yielded roughly 3.5 million reads on average. TCRdb's table, derived via immunoSEQ multiplex PCR, lists solely in-frame clones and lacks some. Counted here are about 700,000 clones, 13% occurring once; the ten biggest clones make up approximately 0.021%. The rearrangement uses TRBV15 and TRBJ2-7; D call uncertain. The sequence was obtained from a man between 18 and 29 years old with type 1 diabetes. The sample was naive CD4+ T cells from blood. CDR3 region: CATSRDGLGSYEQYF. In DNA, the CDR3 is TGTGCCACCAGCAGAGATGGCCTAGGGTCCTACGAGCAGTACTTC.